These T cell receptor beta chains were read from a single sample in a study of technical replicates of blood from a few donors. Clones were sequenced by immunoSEQ multiplex PCR, and TCRdb holds only the in-frame ones, with some missing. The sample lists 56,000 or so clones, nearly 95% occurring once. The sample was PBMCs. Receptors originate from a human donor in good health. Some clones in this sample may be carry-over from other donors' samples. CDR3s include the opening cysteine and the closing phenylalanine or tryptophan. A D gene is named only where the DNA matches it firmly. The size field is filled for only some rows; it gives once, few, many or a size class.

V	D	J	size	CDR3	DNA
TRBV23-1	.	TRBJ1-2	.	CASSQHRQGPYGYTF	TGCGCCAGCAGCCAACACAGGCAGGGGCCCTATGGCTACACCTTC
TRBV2	TRBD1	TRBJ2-7	.	CASKEQGASYEQYF	TGTGCCAGCAAAGAACAGGGGGCATCCTACGAGCAGTACTTC
TRBV12-5	TRBD1	TRBJ2-5	once	CASGLAAGGRETQYF	TGTGCTAGTGGTTTGGCAGCAGGGGGCAGGGAGACCCAGTACTTC
TRBV30	.	TRBJ1-5	once	CAWSTDRSNQPQHF	TGTGCCTGGAGTACCGACAGAAGCAATCAGCCCCAGCATTTT
TRBV7-9	.	TRBJ1-5	.	CASSPTGNQPQHF	TGTGCCAGCAGCCCCACGGGCAATCAGCCCCAGCATTTT
TRBV13	TRBD1	TRBJ1-1	large	CASSSGQGREAFF	TGTGCCAGCAGCTCGGGACAGGGCCGTGAAGCTTTCTTT
TRBV9	TRBD1	TRBJ2-7	.	CASSDGDSRSPYEQYF	TGTGCCAGCAGCGATGGGGACAGCCGTAGCCCCTACGAGCAGTACTTC
TRBV6-1	.	TRBJ1-5	.	CASSGERGFSQPQHF	TGTGCCAGCAGTGGTGAAAGGGGTTTCAGTCAGCCCCAGCATTTT
TRBV15	TRBD1	TRBJ2-1	.	CATSSHQGAARFYNEQFF	TGTGCCACCAGCAGTCATCAGGGGGCCGCCCGTTTCTACAATGAGCAGTTCTTC
TRBV27	TRBD1	TRBJ1-2	.	CASSSFLRQGSGYTF	TGTGCCAGCAGTTCATTTCTAAGACAGGGCTCTGGCTACACCTTC
TRBV13	TRBD1	TRBJ2-3	.	CASSLRLAGGATDTQYF	TGTGCCAGCAGCTTACGTCTAGCAGGGGGAGCCACAGATACGCAGTATTTT
TRBV5-6	.	TRBJ1-3	.	CASCILSGNTIYF	TGTGCCAGCTGTATCCTATCTGGAAACACCATATATTTT
TRBV2	TRBD1	TRBJ2-2	.	CASKPAQGMGELFF	TGTGCCAGCAAGCCCGCACAGGGGATGGGGGAGCTGTTTTTT
TRBV29-1	.	TRBJ2-1	once	CSARKDSTYNEQFF	TGCAGCGCTCGGAAGGACAGCACCTACAATGAGCAGTTCTTC
TRBV11-2	TRBD2	TRBJ2-7	.	CASTTGLAFHEQYF	TGTGCCAGCACGACAGGACTAGCGTTCCACGAGCAGTACTTC
TRBV27	.	TRBJ2-7	.	CASSLVSGILYEQYF	TGTGCCAGCAGTTTAGTTAGCGGAATCCTCTACGAGCAGTACTTC
TRBV7-9	.	TRBJ1-1	.	CASSFGVSASRGLNTEAFF	TGTGCCAGCAGCTTCGGGGTGTCGGCCTCGAGAGGCTTGAACACTGAAGCTTTCTTT
TRBV5-1	TRBD1	TRBJ2-5	.	CASSLEGGRETQYF	TGCGCCAGCAGCTTGGAAGGGGGCCGGGAGACCCAGTACTTC
TRBV6-7	.	TRBJ1-3	once	CASSYSDRYRYPSGNTIYF	TGTGCCAGCAGTTACTCTGACAGATACCGATATCCGTCTGGAAACACCATATATTTT
TRBV7-6	TRBD1	TRBJ2-7	.	CASSGEGTGLLEQYF	TGTGCCAGCAGCGGAGAAGGGACAGGTCTCCTTGAGCAGTACTTC
TRBV7-9	TRBD2	TRBJ2-3	.	CASSLGTSGGGTDTQYF	TGTGCCAGCAGCCTAGGGACTAGCGGGGGGGGCACAGATACGCAGTATTTT
TRBV6-5	.	TRBJ1-3	.	CASVEDSGNTIYF	TGTGCCAGCGTAGAGGATTCTGGAAACACCATATATTTT
TRBV7-2	.	TRBJ1-2	.	CASSLFVSYGYTF	TGTGCCAGCAGCTTATTCGTCAGCTATGGCTACACCTTC
TRBV6-6	.	TRBJ2-1	.	CASSYSSNEQFF	TGTGCCAGCAGTTACTCGAGCAATGAGCAGTTCTTC
TRBV5-4	TRBD2	TRBJ2-1	.	CASSSDRLAGGPLYNEQFF	TGTGCCAGCAGCTCCGATCGACTAGCGGGAGGGCCGTTGTACAATGAGCAGTTCTTC
TRBV29-1	.	TRBJ1-1	once	CSGALNTEAFF	TGCAGCGGGGCGTTGAACACTGAAGCTTTCTTT
TRBV5-4	.	TRBJ1-6	.	CASSLERQGNSPLHF	TGTGCCAGCAGCTTGGAACGGCAGGGGAATTCACCCCTCCACTTT
TRBV29-1	.	TRBJ2-7	.	CSVGDFYEQYF	TGCAGCGTTGGGGACTTCTACGAGCAGTACTTC
TRBV4-2	TRBD2	TRBJ2-2	.	CASSPARRGGNTGELFF	TGTGCCAGCAGCCCCGCCCGACGGGGGGGCAACACCGGGGAGCTGTTTTTT
TRBV11-2	TRBD1	TRBJ1-2	.	CASSGDRTSGYTF	TGTGCCAGCAGCGGGGACAGGACCTCGGGCTACACCTTC
TRBV4-3	TRBD2	TRBJ2-5	.	CASSQWLAGGETQYF	TGCGCCAGCAGCCAATGGTTAGCGGGAGGAGAGACCCAGTACTTC
TRBV7-2	.	TRBJ2-2	.	CASSPRRTGELFF	TGTGCCAGCAGTCCCCGGCGGACTGGGGAGCTGTTTTTT
TRBV11-1	.	TRBJ2-5	once	CASSLAPTRAETQYF	TGTGCCAGCAGCTTAGCCCCCACGAGGGCGGAGACCCAGTACTTC
TRBV5-6	.	TRBJ2-7	.	CASSSGTFLSYEQYF	TGTGCCAGCAGCTCCGGGACATTCCTCTCCTACGAGCAGTACTTC
TRBV5-1	TRBD2	TRBJ2-3	.	CASSLGLAGVTDTQYF	TGCGCCAGCAGCTTGGGACTAGCGGGAGTGACAGATACGCAGTATTTT
TRBV5-1	TRBD1	TRBJ1-1	few	CASSSGTGMNAFF	TGCGCCAGCAGCTCCGGGACAGGGATGAATGCTTTCTTT
TRBV27	.	TRBJ2-7	.	CASRYWGGGGEQYF	TGTGCCAGCAGATACTGGGGGGGAGGGGGCGAGCAGTACTTC
TRBV18	TRBD2	TRBJ2-5	once	CASSSGSGETQYF	TGTGCCAGCTCCAGCGGGAGTGGAGAGACCCAGTACTTC
TRBV7-8	.	TRBJ1-6	.	CASSLTANSPLHF	TGTGCCAGCAGCCTAACCGCTAATTCACCCCTCCACTTT
TRBV28	TRBD1	TRBJ2-1	.	CASSPPVVQGVRGGLKDEQFF	TGTGCCAGCAGTCCGCCCGTTGTTCAGGGGGTAAGAGGGGGCCTAAAGGATGAGCAGTTCTTC
TRBV7-9	.	TRBJ1-2	.	CASSLEGYYGYTF	TGTGCCAGCAGCTTAGAGGGGTACTATGGCTACACCTTC
TRBV12-2	.	TRBJ2-7	.	CASRSCRLAGAYEQYF	TGTGCAAGTCGCTCTTGCCGACTAGCGGGAGCCTACGAGCAGTACTTC
TRBV6-1	TRBD1	TRBJ2-3	.	CASSEGQGADTQYF	TGTGCCAGCAGTGAAGGACAGGGGGCAGATACGCAGTATTTT
TRBV5-6	.	TRBJ1-6	.	CASSLVQSNSPLHF	TGTGCCAGCAGCTTGGTACAGTCCAATTCACCCCTCCACTTT
TRBV6-4	TRBD1	TRBJ2-3	.	CASSGPGGTQYF	TGTGCCAGCAGTGGACCAGGGGGTACGCAGTATTTT
TRBV7-2	.	TRBJ1-6	.	CASGGGTSNSPLHF	TGTGCCAGCGGGGGGGGGACGAGCAATTCACCCCTCCACTTT
TRBV30	.	TRBJ2-1	once	CAWSVLGNEQFF	TGTGCCTGGAGTGTACTAGGGAATGAGCAGTTCTTC
TRBV7-2	.	TRBJ1-3	.	CASSLVPGTSGNTIYF	TGTGCCAGCAGCTTAGTTCCGGGAACCTCTGGAAACACCATATATTTT
TRBV7-3	.	TRBJ1-1	.	CASSLTRGMNTEAFF	TGTGCCAGCAGCTTAACAAGGGGGATGAACACTGAAGCTTTCTTT
TRBV5-1	TRBD2	TRBJ2-5	.	CASSWRSSGGKGTQYF	TGCGCCAGCAGCTGGAGGAGTAGCGGGGGCAAGGGGACCCAGTACTTC
TRBV29-1	TRBD1	TRBJ2-2	once	CSVGDRVDTGELFF	TGCAGCGTTGGTGACAGGGTAGACACCGGGGAGCTGTTTTTT
TRBV4-2	TRBD2	TRBJ2-5	.	CASSQENSGRAVETQYF	TGTGCCAGCAGCCAAGAGAATAGCGGGAGGGCCGTAGAGACCCAGTACTTC
TRBV9	.	TRBJ2-1	.	CASSPPLVSREQFF	TGTGCCAGCAGCCCCCCCTTGGTCTCCAGGGAGCAGTTCTTC
TRBV2	TRBD2	TRBJ2-1	.	CASRTSGGYNEQFF	TGTGCCAGCAGAACTAGCGGGGGATACAATGAGCAGTTCTTC
TRBV11-2	.	TRBJ2-7	.	CASSRGGGYGEEQYF	TGTGCCAGCAGCCGAGGGGGGGGGTATGGCGAGGAGCAGTACTTC
TRBV19	.	TRBJ2-3	.	CASSTHRPSTDTQYF	TGTGCCAGTAGTACCCACAGGCCTAGCACAGATACGCAGTATTTT
TRBV11-2	.	TRBJ1-6	.	CASSLDGTGYNSPLHF	TGTGCCAGCAGCTTAGATGGAACAGGCTATAATTCACCCCTCCACTTT
TRBV12-5	.	TRBJ2-5	.	CASGREWETQYF	TGTGCTAGTGGCAGGGAATGGGAGACCCAGTACTTC
TRBV4-3	TRBD1	TRBJ1-2	.	CASSQNGQGAIYGYTF	TGCGCCAGCAGCCAAAATGGACAGGGGGCGATCTATGGCTACACCTTC
TRBV11-2	.	TRBJ2-7	.	CASSSGRGLDSYEQYF	TGTGCCAGCAGCTCCGGGCGGGGTTTGGACTCCTACGAGCAGTACTTC